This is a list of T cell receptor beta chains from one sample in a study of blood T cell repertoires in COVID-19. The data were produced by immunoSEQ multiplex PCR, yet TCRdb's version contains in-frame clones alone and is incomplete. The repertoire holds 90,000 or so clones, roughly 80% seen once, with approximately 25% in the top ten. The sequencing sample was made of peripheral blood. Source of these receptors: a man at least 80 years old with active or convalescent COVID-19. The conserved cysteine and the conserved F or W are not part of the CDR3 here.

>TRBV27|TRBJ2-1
ASSILQGRYNEQF
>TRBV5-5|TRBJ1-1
ASSLTGGQTEAF
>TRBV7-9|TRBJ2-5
ASSFGSWRLQETQY
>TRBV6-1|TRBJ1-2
ASSEWGEDGYT
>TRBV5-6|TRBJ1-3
ASSLFGFGNTIY
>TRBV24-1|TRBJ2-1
ATSDRKTGNEQF
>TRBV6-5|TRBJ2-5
ASSEPRGETQY
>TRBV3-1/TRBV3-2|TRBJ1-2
ASSPTQGEGYT
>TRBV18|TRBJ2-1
ASSPRGPYNEQF
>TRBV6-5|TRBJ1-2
ASSYSGQGIYGYT
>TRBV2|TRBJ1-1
ASSEQNTEAF
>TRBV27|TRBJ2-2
ASSPTINTGELF
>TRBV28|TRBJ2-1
ASSFEYNEQF
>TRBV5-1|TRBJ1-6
ASSSSQGSGSPLH
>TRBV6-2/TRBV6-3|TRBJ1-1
ASSQGTSGVTEAF
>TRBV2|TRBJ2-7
ASSGRDRAGYEQY
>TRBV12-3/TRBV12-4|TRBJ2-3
ASSPLGDTQY
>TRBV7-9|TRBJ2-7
ASSRGAYYEQY
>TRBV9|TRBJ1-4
ASSVGTERKLF
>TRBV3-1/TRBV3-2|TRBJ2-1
ASSQSGGSASNEQF
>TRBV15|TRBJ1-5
ATSLVRVNQPQH
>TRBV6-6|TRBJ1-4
ASSPGRPTNEKLF
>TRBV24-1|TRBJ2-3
ATSSSDTQY
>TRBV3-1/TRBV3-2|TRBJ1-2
ASSLRQGRGYT
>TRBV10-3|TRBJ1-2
ASLTGLGGYT
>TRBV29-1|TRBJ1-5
SARQADQPQH
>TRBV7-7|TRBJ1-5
ASSLVAVVEAPRGNQPQH
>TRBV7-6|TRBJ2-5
ASSPTIQGVQETQY
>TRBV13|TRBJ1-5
ASSLGDRNQPQH
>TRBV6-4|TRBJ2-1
ASSEYPGQGGNEQF
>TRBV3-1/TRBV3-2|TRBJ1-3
ASSQDPRTGRNTIY
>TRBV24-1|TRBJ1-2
ATKGGDGYT
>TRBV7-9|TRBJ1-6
ASSLSGQGVSPLH
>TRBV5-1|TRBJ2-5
ASSLGQLAETQY
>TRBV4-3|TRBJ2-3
ASSQEARLWDTQY
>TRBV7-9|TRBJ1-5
ASSPPGGQGRNQPQH
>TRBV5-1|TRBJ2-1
ASSLGQGGSNEQF
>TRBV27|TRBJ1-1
ASSPAGSTEAF
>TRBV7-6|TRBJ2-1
ASSQLGGGPWNEQF
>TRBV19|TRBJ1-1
ASSDRALKTEAF
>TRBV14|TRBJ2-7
ASSLFTGGNYEQY
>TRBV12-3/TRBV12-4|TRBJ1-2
ASRQIGGNGYT
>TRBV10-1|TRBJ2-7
ASSDTGPYEQY
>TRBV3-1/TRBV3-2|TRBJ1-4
ASSPHPTGLGENLF
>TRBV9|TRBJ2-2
ASSVGLAGFSTGELF